These T cell receptor beta chains were read from a single sample in a study of CD8+CD57+ T cells in acquired aplastic anemia. One entry per CDR3 protein, called by TCRdb with MiXCR from the reads. The sample holds under 350,000 distinct CDR3 sequences, 45% to 65% seen once. Specimen: sorted CD4+, CD8+, or CD8+CD57+ T cells (not recorded which) from PBMCs. These receptors were obtained from a human donor with aplastic anemia. Both conserved end residues are part of each CDR3. D genes are given only for firm matches. Clone size is stated in some rows and not others, as once, few, many or a class when expanded.

TRBD1,TRBJ1-5,TRBV7-9,.,CASSTRGLSNQPQHF,TGTGCCAGCAGCACCAGGGGGCTTAGCAATCAGCCCCAGCATTTT
.,TRBJ1-1,TRBV2,.,CASSSHGAGANTEAFF,TGTGCCAGCAGTTCACATGGGGCTGGGGCCAACACTGAAGCTTTCTTT
.,TRBJ1-6,TRBV10-1,.,CASMGSGAPFVNSPLHF,TGCGCCAGCATGGGGAGTGGGGCGCCGTTCGTAAATTCACCCCTCCACTTT
.,TRBJ2-3,TRBV6-1,many,CASGDWGADTQYF,TGTGCCAGCGGGGATTGGGGGGCAGATACGCAGTATTTT
.,TRBJ2-3,TRBV10-1,many,CASSDGESTDTQYF,TGCGCCAGCAGTGACGGGGAATCCACAGATACGCAGTATTTT
TRBD2,TRBJ2-3,TRBV30,.,CAWSPLAGRTDTQYF,TGTGCCTGGAGTCCACTAGCGGGACGCACAGATACGCAGTATTTT
TRBD1,TRBJ1-5,TRBV4-1,.,CASSQATGGSGQPQHF,TGCGCCAGCAGCCAAGCGACAGGGGGCTCAGGTCAGCCCCAGCATTTT
.,TRBJ1-1,TRBV7-3,.,CASSFRWTVGTEAFF,TGTGCCAGCAGCTTCCGGTGGACAGTCGGCACTGAAGCTTTCTTT
.,TRBJ2-5,TRBV7-3,many,CASSLRLDQETQYF,TGTGCCAGCAGCTTGAGACTAGACCAAGAGACCCAGTACTTC
.,TRBJ1-4,TRBV25-1,.,CASSESVRVNEKLFF,TGTGCCAGCAGTGAATCCGTACGGGTGAATGAAAAACTGTTTTTT
.,TRBJ2-7,TRBV18,many,CASSPGFGEQYF,TGTGCCAGCTCACCAGGGTTCGGCGAGCAGTACTTC
TRBD1,TRBJ1-1,TRBV20-1,.,CSARGKTGREAEAFF,TGCAGTGCTAGAGGGAAGACAGGGAGGGAGGCTGAAGCTTTCTTT
TRBD2,TRBJ2-7,TRBV25-1,.,CASSDRASSGRYEQYF,TGTGCCAGCAGTGATCGAGCGTCTAGCGGGAGATACGAGCAGTACTTC
.,TRBJ2-7,TRBV12-3/TRBV12-4,many,CASRGSPPASYEQYF,TGTGCCAGCAGAGGTAGCCCTCCCGCCTCCTACGAGCAGTACTTC
TRBD1,TRBJ2-3,TRBV5-4,once,CASSAGGGGTDTQYF,TGTGCCAGCAGCGCAGGGGGTGGGGGCACAGATACGCAGTATTTT
TRBD1,TRBJ1-4,TRBV7-2,.,CASTQQGGEKLFF,TGTGCCAGCACCCAACAGGGGGGGGAAAAACTGTTTTTT
.,TRBJ1-4,TRBV7-9,many,CASSLEQGANEKLFF,TGTGCCAGCAGCTTAGAACAGGGCGCTAATGAAAAACTGTTTTTT
.,TRBJ2-7,TRBV7-2,.,CASSRSQGEQYF,TGTGCCAGCAGCAGATCACAGGGCGAGCAGTACTTC
.,TRBJ2-1,TRBV7-2,many,CASSFSKSSYNEQFF,TGTGCCAGCAGCTTTAGTAAGAGCTCCTACAATGAGCAGTTCTTC
.,TRBJ2-3,TRBV5-1,.,CASSGSLDTQYF,TGCGCCAGCAGCGGTTCGTTGGATACGCAGTATTTT
.,TRBJ2-1,TRBV7-9,.,CASSLDAYPDLPFYNEQFF,TGTGCCAGCAGCTTAGACGCATACCCGGACCTTCCTTTTTACAATGAGCAGTTCTTC
.,TRBJ1-3,TRBV7-3,.,CASSSRGKSSGNTIYF,TGTGCCAGCAGCTCGCGGGGTAAGAGCTCTGGAAACACCATATATTTT
.,TRBJ1-1,TRBV29-1,few,CSVEMGGTEAFF,TGCAGCGTTGAAATGGGGGGCACTGAAGCTTTCTTT
.,TRBJ1-1,TRBV20-1,many,CSARKQGNTEAFF,TGCAGTGCTAGAAAACAGGGGAACACTGAAGCTTTCTTT
.,TRBJ1-2,TRBV7-9,.,CASSLVGSYGYTF,TGTGCCAGCAGCTTGGTAGGGTCCTATGGCTACACCTTC
TRBD1,TRBJ1-2,TRBV9,once,CASSPGDRDGYTF,TGTGCCAGCAGCCCGGGAGACAGGGATGGCTACACCTTC
.,TRBJ1-3,TRBV25-1,.,CASSERGQATNEQYFGPGTIYF,.
.,TRBJ2-7,TRBV5-8,many,CASSRARTYEQYF,TGTGCCAGCAGCCGGGCTCGGACCTACGAGCAGTACTTC
TRBD1,TRBJ2-1,TRBV6-5,many,CASSSRQGAHNEQFF,TGTGCCAGCAGTAGCCGACAGGGAGCGCACAATGAGCAGTTCTTC
.,TRBJ1-5,TRBV18,.,CASSLSVGVGNQPQHF,TGTGCCAGCTCACTTTCAGTAGGGGTTGGCAATCAGCCCCAGCATTTT
TRBD2,TRBJ2-3,TRBV29-1,.,CSVDWTSGGRTDTQYF,TGCAGCGTTGATTGGACTAGCGGGGGCCGCACAGATACGCAGTATTTT
.,TRBJ2-7,TRBV19,.,CASSLSLFYEQYF,TGTGCCAGTAGTTTGTCTTTATTCTACGAGCAGTACTTC
.,TRBJ2-3,TRBV5-1,.,CASSLDGRLTDTQYF,TGCGCCAGCAGCTTGGATGGCAGATTGACAGATACGCAGTATTTT
.,TRBJ2-2,TRBV24-1,.,CATSDPALHTGELFF,TGTGCCACCAGTGATCCCGCATTACACACCGGGGAGCTGTTTTTT
.,TRBJ1-1,TRBV15,many,CATSREGDTEAFF,TGTGCCACCAGCAGGGAGGGAGACACTGAAGCTTTCTTT
.,TRBJ1-5,TRBV15,few,CATSRGVGQPQHF,TGTGCCACCAGCAGAGGGGTCGGGCAGCCCCAGCATTTT
.,TRBJ1-2,TRBV20-1,.,CSATPFGMDYGYTF,TGCAGTGCTACCCCGTTTGGGATGGACTATGGCTACACCTTC
.,TRBJ2-5,TRBV29-1,.,CSVEEETQYF,TGCAGCGTTGAAGAAGAGACCCAGTACTTC
TRBD1,TRBJ1-2,TRBV5-1,many,CASSNGQGRGYTF,TGCGCCAGCAGCAACGGACAGGGTCGGGGCTACACCTTC
TRBD2,TRBJ2-2,TRBV7-9,few,CASSLTSGGNTGELFF,TGTGCCAGCAGCCTGACTAGCGGGGGGAACACCGGGGAGCTGTTTTTT
TRBD2,TRBJ2-5,TRBV5-1,.,CASSTGTSGRKETQYF,TGCGCCAGCAGCACCGGGACTAGCGGGAGAAAAGAGACCCAGTACTTC
.,TRBJ2-7,TRBV25-1,.,CASSFGGVGSF,TGTGCCAGCAGTTTCGGAGGAGTCGGCTCTTTC
.,TRBJ2-5,TRBV10-3,.,CAIRSGDQYF,TGTGCCATCAGGTCAGGGGACCAGTACTTC
TRBD1,TRBJ1-5,TRBV2,.,CASSELGGTGLQPQHF,TGTGCCAGCAGTGAACTAGGTGGGACAGGGCTTCAGCCCCAGCATTTT
.,TRBJ2-1,TRBV25-1,few,CASSASSGQFF,TGTGCCAGCAGTGCTTCCTCGGGGCAGTTCTTC
TRBD1,TRBJ2-7,TRBV2,few,CARSRTGDFHEQYF,TGTGCCAGGAGCCGGACAGGGGATTTCCACGAGCAGTACTTC
TRBD1,TRBJ1-2,TRBV29-1,.,CSVDPGQGNYGYTF,TGCAGCGTTGACCCGGGACAGGGGAACTATGGCTACACCTTC
TRBD1,TRBJ1-4,TRBV4-1,many,CASSQNPAQGAEKLFF,TGCGCCAGCAGCCAAAACCCCGCACAGGGGGCGGAAAAACTGTTTTTT
.,TRBJ2-7,TRBV5-1,once,CASSLAMGRDYEQYF,TGCGCCAGCAGCTTGGCCATGGGCAGGGATTACGAGCAGTACTTC
.,TRBJ2-2,TRBV10-3,once,CAIREDGVTGELFF,TGTGCCATCAGAGAGGATGGGGTCACCGGGGAGCTGTTTTTT
.,TRBJ2-5,TRBV7-2,.,CASSLVGRAETQYF,TGTGCCAGCAGCTTAGTGGGAAGGGCTGAGACCCAGTACTTC